This T cell receptor (beta chain) comes out of a study of early T cells in non-severe SARS-CoV-2 infection. Study-level information: Unpaired chains resulted from sequencing bulk RNA of unsorted whole blood.

There are a few counts of this clonotype. V gave up 0 bases and J gave up 0 bases, with 9 bases separating them. Looked up from germline, CDR1 is SGHRS and CDR2 is YFSETQ. This CDR3 has 15 amino acids. TCRdb redid the calling of the 5' RACE reads with MiXCR, one entry per CDR3 protein. Of about 26,000 distinct CDR3 sequences listed, around 5.5% are singletons. This TCR was recovered from an adult who was a healthcare worker with PCR-confirmed SARS-CoV-2 infection or an uninfected control (not recorded which). V and J are TRBV5-1 and TRBJ1-1; D not certain. The sequenced sample consisted of whole blood. This chain's CDR3 is CASSLDVVLNTEAFF. The CDR3 coding sequence is TGCGCCAGCAGCTTGGATGTGGTCTTGAACACTGAAGCTTTCTTT.